The 18 T cell receptor beta chains given below trace back to one sample, sequenced in a study of T cells in Graves' hyperthyroidism and ophthalmopathy. TCR beta CDR3 regions were amplified from RNA transcripts. Using the HTBI primer set, a first-round RT-PCR was run on the TCR CDR3. TCRdb used MiXCR to reprocess the multiplex PCR reads, holding one entry per CDR3 protein. The sample shows approximately 630,000 distinct CDR3 sequences, 15% to 20% of them seen only once. The sample consisted of blood. The source of these receptors is a woman under 40 with Graves' hyperthyroidism.

This clonotype was observed at least ten times. The chain uses TRBV29-1 and TRBJ2-3, with 7 bases identical to TRBD1. Germline trimming cut 7 bases from V and 6 bases from J; bases unmatched to any gene: 7. Germline V gives CDR1 SQVTM, CDR2 ANQGSEA. The CDR3 spans 12 residues. Here the CDR3 DNA reads TGCAGCGCGTGGAGACAGGGTGATACGCAGTATTTT. Translated: CSAWRQGDTQYF.

This chain links TRBV29-1 with TRBJ1-2; maybe TRBD1 (5 bases). The V gene's germline CDR1 is SQVTM and CDR2 ANQGSEA. The CDR3 has 13 residues. V was trimmed by 7 bases and J by 3 bases, leaving 15 bases between them. CDR3 DNA: TGCAGCGCCGTTGGGGGGGTAGACTATGGCTACACCTTC. Amino acids: CSAVGGVDYGYTF.

The sample holds many counts of this clonotype. V gene TRBV24-1 combines with J gene TRBJ2-3; the D gene could be TRBD1 or TRBD2 (5 bases each). The V gene's germline CDR1 is KGHDR and CDR2 SFDVKD. V lost 7 bases to trimming and J lost 4 bases, with 14 bases between them. This CDR3 has 14 amino acids. CDR3 loop: CATRRDPEADTQYF. The CDR3 coding sequence is TGTGCCACCAGGAGGGACCCTGAGGCAGATACGCAGTATTTT.

In its sample, this clonotype was seen a few times. The genes are TRBV2 and TRBJ1-4, with D hard to call. There are 13 residues in the CDR3. Trimming cost V 3 bases and J 8 bases, with 10 bases left between them. Germline CDR1 and CDR2: SNHLY and FYNNEI. CDR3 sequence reads: CASSDPPVEKLFF. The CDR3 nucleotides read TGTGCCAGCAGTGACCCGCCAGTGGAAAAACTGTTTTTT.

The chain joins TRBV12-5 to TRBJ2-1, with unresolved D. This CDR3 comprises 12 residues. Germline V lookup: CDR1 LGHNT, CDR2 FRNRAP. The V end lost 2 bases, the J end lost 5 bases, and 4 bases lay between the germline ends. This CDR3 is CASGLTDNEQFF. In DNA form, the CDR3 reads TGTGCTAGTGGTTTGACCGACAATGAGCAGTTCTTC.

The chain is built from TRBV3-2 and TRBJ2-3; TRBD2, as called in the table, went unchecked against the DNA. TRBV3-2 is reported as a pseudogene. This CDR3 contains 19 residues. CDR3 in DNA: TGTGCCAGCAGCCGAACCAAGACTATAGCGGGAACATTCACAGATACGCAGTATTTT. This encodes CASSRTKTIAGTFTDTQYF.

This clonotype has only a few counts. One end of the junction varies from germline; a read error may be responsible. The chain employs TRBV28 and TRBJ1-2; D uncertain. The germline V gene encodes CDR1 MDHEN and CDR2 SYDVKM. This CDR3 spans 14 amino acids. DNA of the CDR3: TGTGCCGGCAGTTTAGACGTACGGACCTATGGCTACACCTTC. Its protein is CAGSLDVRTYGYTF.

The CDR3 nucleotides read TGTGCCAGCAGTTCCGAGACAGGGGGTCTGGGTTCACCCCTCCACTTT. This codes for CASSSETGGLGSPLHF. V is TRBV25-1 and J is TRBJ1-6; TRBD1 aligns across 9 bases. V gave up 5 bases and J gave up 9 bases; unmatched junction bases: 11. Germline V gene sequence: CDR1 MGHDK, CDR2 SYGVNS. The CDR3 runs to 16 residues.

There are many counts of this clonotype. V and J are TRBV28 and TRBJ2-2, with D possibly being TRBD1 (6 bases). The V gene lost 1 base and the J gene lost 1 base, with 13 bases spanning the gap. Germline CDR1 is MDHEN and CDR2 is SYDVKM. This CDR3 has 17 residues. Here the CDR3 DNA reads TGTGCCAGCAGTTTATTTGGGGGCGCGGGGAACACCGGGGAGCTGTTTTTT. This translates into CASSLFGGAGNTGELFF.

This clonotype was seen ten or more times. The chain has TRBV10-3 and TRBJ2-7; weak D call: TRBD1 (5 bases). Germline V CDR1 and CDR2: ENHRY, SYGVKD. The CDR3 is 11 amino acids. The V gene lost 3 bases and the J gene lost 7 bases, with 7 bases spanning the gap. For the CDR3, the DNA is TGTGCCATCAGTGACCAGGGTGAGCAGTACTTC. Residues: CAISDQGEQYF.

V and J are TRBV7-3 and TRBJ2-1, with D maybe TRBD1 (5 bases). The CDR3 totals 15 residues. V was clipped by 5 bases and J by 5 bases, with 16 bases between them. Germline loops: CDR1 SGHTA, CDR2 FQGTGA. DNA of the CDR3: TGTGCCAGCAGCACAGGCCGAGGAGTAGACAATGAGCAGTTCTTC. It is translated as CASSTGRGVDNEQFF.

This clonotype was seen ten or more times. The CDR3, as DNA: TGTGCCAGCAGCCTCGACAGCTTCACTGAAGCTTTCTTT. This gives the protein CASSLDSFTEAFF. The chain carries TRBV28 and TRBJ1-1; TRBD1 is a possible D gene (5 bases). V lost 6 bases to trimming and J lost 4 bases, with 12 bases between them. The germline gives CDR1 MDHEN, CDR2 SYDVKM. This CDR3 comprises 13 residues.

This clonotype was seen at least ten times. The rearrangement joins TRBV12-3 or TRBV12-4 to TRBJ2-1; D gene unclear. V was clipped by 6 bases and J by 5 bases, with 20 bases between them. This CDR3 region has 16 residues. The CDR3 loop is CASSRRWETAHNEQFF. CDR3 DNA sequence: TGTGCCAGCAGCCGACGTTGGGAAACCGCCCACAATGAGCAGTTCTTC.

At least ten counts were recorded for this clonotype. V is TRBV28 and J is TRBJ1-5; 7 bases map to TRBD1. With 5 bases clipped from V and 10 bases from J, the junction kept 5 bases outside the gene matches. CDR3 size: 12 residues. Germline V gives CDR1 MDHEN, CDR2 SYDVKM. The CDR3 region has the DNA TGTGCCAGCAGTATGACAGGGAATCCCCAGCATTTT. As protein: CASSMTGNPQHF.

The gene calls are TRBV4-1 and TRBJ1-1, with a weak D call TRBD1 (5 bases). CDR1 and CDR2 (germline): MGHRA, YSYEKL. This CDR3 comprises 16 residues. The V end was cut by 0 bases, the J end by 1 base, with 12 bases between. CDR3 nucleotide sequence: TGCGCCAGCAGCCAAGATAAACGGGGCTGGAACACTGAAGCTTTCTTT. This translates into CASSQDKRGWNTEAFF.

Points on this clonotype: Germline is not matched at one junction end, which may reflect a read error. The V and J genes are TRBV30 and TRBJ1-4; no clear D gene. The germline V gene has CDR1 GTSNPN and CDR2 SVGIG (reference sequence). This CDR3 is built from 14 residues. The CDR3 protein is CAWRLRSSNEKPFF. CDR3 DNA sequence: TGTGCCTGGAGACTACGGAGTTCTAATGAAAAACCGTTTTTT.

At least ten counts were recorded for this clonotype. The rearrangement links TRBV11-3 to TRBJ2-1; TRBD2 aligns across 7 bases. Losses at the gene ends were 2 bases for V and 3 bases for J; bases not matched to a gene: 7. Germline-derived CDR1 and CDR2 are SGHNT and YENEEA. The CDR3 totals 16 residues. CDR3 DNA sequence: TGTGCCAGCAGCTTACGACTAGCAGAAGACTACAATGAGCAGTTCTTC. Its translation: CASSLRLAEDYNEQFF.

The CDR3 bases are TGTGCCAGCAGTCTTAGCGGGAGCCGGAATGAGCAGTTCTTC. Translation gives CASSLSGSRNEQFF. The chain is built from TRBV11-3 and TRBJ2-1, with TRBD2 matching over 9 bases. V lost 6 bases, J lost 7 bases, and 7 bases stayed unmatched. The CDR3 spans 14 residues. Germline V gene data show CDR1 as SGHNT and CDR2 as YENEEA.